These 14 T cell receptor beta chains share one sample of origin, sequenced in a study of blood T cell repertoires in COVID-19 (dated by TCRdb to the early 2020s). Library generation was performed with the immunoSEQ multiplex PCR assay. TCRdb stores this immuneACCESS table with in-frame sequences only. Part of the clones is absent; in the studies checked, under half of the shortfall reflects unresolved V genes, and no reason is known for the rest. For this sample the table gives about 500,000 clones, of which around 87% were detected only once. Roughly 0.7% of the sample is in the top ten clones. Sequencing was performed on PBMCs or T cells enriched from blood (not recorded which). The source is a woman between 18 and 30 years old who had recovered from COVID-19.

DNA of the CDR3: TGTGCCAGCAGCCCAGACAGTAACTATGGCTACACCTTC. It yields the protein CASSPDSNYGYTF. The J gene is TRBJ1-2, the V gene TRBV27, with D maybe TRBD1 (5 bases). Per germline, CDR1 MNHEY and CDR2 SMNVEV (reference sequence). The V end lost 6 bases, the J end lost 1 base, and 9 bases lay between the germline ends. The CDR3 consists of 13 residues.

The chain combines TRBV3-1 (or the pseudogene TRBV3-2) with TRBJ2-3; D is ambiguous. The CDR3 is made up of 14 amino acids. The germline CDR1 and CDR2 sequences are LGHDT and YNNKEL (reference sequence). With 4 bases removed from V and 4 bases from J, the gap between germline ends came to 12 bases. CDR3 sequence reads: CASSPSYQADTQYF. The CDR3 DNA reads TGTGCCAGCAGCCCCTCGTATCAGGCAGATACGCAGTATTTT.

The J gene is TRBJ1-1, the V gene TRBV10-1; D is uncertain. The CDR3 extends over 13 amino acids. Trimming pared 2 bases from V and 0 bases from J, leaving 4 bases between. CDR1 is WNHNN and CDR2 is SYGVQD in the germline V gene (reference sequence). CDR3 DNA: TGCGCCAGCAGTGAGGCAGTGAACACTGAAGCTTTCTTT. This sequence encodes CASSEAVNTEAFF.

The CDR3 is CASRGGPIYGYTF. The CDR3 coding sequence is TGTGCCAGCAGGGGAGGACCTATTTATGGCTACACCTTC. V and J are TRBV12-3 or TRBV12-4 and TRBJ1-2; no firm D call. V lost 6 bases and J 5 bases, leaving 13 bases between the germline ends. The CDR3 is made up of 13 amino acids.

The V call is TRBV2, the J call TRBJ2-3, with 13 positions matching TRBD2. The germline V gene has CDR1 SNHLY and CDR2 FYNNEI. The J segment lost 0 bases and the V segment lost 5 bases, leaving 5 bases of the junction unmatched. CDR3 length equals 17 residues. Written as DNA, the CDR3 is TGTGCCAGCAGTCGACTAGCGGGGGGTGTAAGCACAGATACGCAGTATTTT. This codes for CASSRLAGGVSTDTQYF.

The rearrangement uses TRBV7-3 and TRBJ2-7; weak D call: TRBD2 (6 bases). The CDR3 covers 15 residues. Germline V gene sequence: CDR1 SGHTA, CDR2 FQGTGA. The ends were cut back, 5 bases at V and 2 bases at J, with 16 bases in the middle. The chain's CDR3 is CASSPARGGAYEQYF. The CDR3 DNA follows: TGTGCCAGCAGCCCTGCACGAGGCGGGGCCTACGAGCAGTACTTC. Complete variable domain (other parts from reference TRBV7-3 and TRBJ2-7): GAGVSQTPSNKVTEKGKYVELRCDPISGHTALYWYRQSLGQGPEFLIYFQGTGAADDSGLPNDRFFAVRPEGSVSTLKIQRTERGDSAVYLCASSPARGGAYEQYFGPGTRLTVT.

The chain carries TRBV4-1 and TRBJ2-7; TRBD1 aligns across 9 bases. V lost 4 bases to trimming and J lost 0 bases; unmatched junction nucleotides: 7. This CDR3 spans 16 amino acids. The V gene's germline CDR1 is MGHRA and CDR2 YSYEKL. The CDR3 protein is CASSPYSTGGSYEQYF. The CDR3 DNA is TGCGCCAGCAGCCCTTACTCGACAGGGGGCTCCTACGAGCAGTACTTC.

V and J are TRBV3-1 (or the pseudogene TRBV3-2) and TRBJ2-6; 8 bases are a match to TRBD2. The CDR3 length is 17 residues. Germline CDR1 reads LGHDT; CDR2 reads YNNKEL (reference sequence). The junction had 7 bases not matched to a gene; V was cut back by 4 bases and J by 2 bases. The CDR3 DNA reads as TGTGCCAGCAGCCTAGCGGGACTAGAGGCTGGGGCCAACGTCCTGACTTTC. Translated, it gives CASSLAGLEAGANVLTF.

The chain is built from TRBV5-1 and TRBJ2-2, with D tentatively TRBD1 (6 bases). Trimming removed 2 bases at V and 4 bases at J, with 9 bases between. CDR1 and CDR2 (germline): SGHRS, YFSETQ. The CDR3 loop spans 14 amino acids. In DNA form, the CDR3 reads TGCGCCAGCAGCTTACAGGGTATCACCGGGGAGCTGTTTTTT. It is translated as CASSLQGITGELFF.

The V and J genes are TRBV9 and TRBJ2-3, with 8 bases matching TRBD1. This CDR3 has 15 amino acids. The junction had 4 bases not matched to a gene; V was cut back by 4 bases and J by 0 bases. The germline V gene encodes CDR1 SGDLS and CDR2 YYNGEE. CDR3 region: CASSPRQGSTDTQYF. The CDR3 DNA reads TGTGCCAGCAGCCCGCGACAGGGGAGCACAGATACGCAGTATTTT.

This chain joins TRBV9 and TRBJ2-3; 11 bases align to TRBD2. The CDR3 extends over 14 amino acids. CDR1 and CDR2 from the germline V gene are SGDLS and YYNGEE. V gave up 7 bases and J gave up 4 bases; unmatched junction bases: 5. The CDR3 nucleotides are TGTGCCAGCTCCGGGACTAGCGGCCCAGATACGCAGTATTTT. Its translation is CASSGTSGPDTQYF.

DNA of the CDR3: TGTGCCTGGAGGGGCAGGGACCAAGAGACCCAGTACTTC. Translated, it gives CAWRGRDQETQYF. The V and J genes are TRBV30 and TRBJ2-5, with D possibly matching TRBD1 (5 bases). CDR3 length: 13 residues. Trimming removed 3 bases at V and 0 bases at J, with 8 bases between. In germline, CDR1 is GTSNPN, CDR2 SVGIG (reference sequence).

The V and J genes are TRBV5-5 and TRBJ1-1; 8 bases agree with TRBD1. Germline trimming cut 1 base from V and 5 bases from J; bases unmatched to any gene: 4. Germline CDR1 reads SGHKS; CDR2 reads YYEKEE (reference sequence). The CDR3 extends over 14 amino acids. CDR3 DNA sequence: TGTGCCAGCAGCTTGCAGGGGGCGTGGACTGAAGCTTTCTTT. As protein: CASSLQGAWTEAFF.

V is TRBV4-1 and J is TRBJ1-5, with D unresolved. The CDR3 loop spans 15 amino acids. Per the germline V gene, CDR1 is MGHRA and CDR2 is YSYEKL. V was shortened by 4 bases and J by 6 bases, with 16 bases between the two germline ends. CDR3: CASSPHLGWVQPQHF. CDR3 nucleotides: TGCGCCAGCAGCCCGCACCTAGGTTGGGTTCAGCCCCAGCATTTT.